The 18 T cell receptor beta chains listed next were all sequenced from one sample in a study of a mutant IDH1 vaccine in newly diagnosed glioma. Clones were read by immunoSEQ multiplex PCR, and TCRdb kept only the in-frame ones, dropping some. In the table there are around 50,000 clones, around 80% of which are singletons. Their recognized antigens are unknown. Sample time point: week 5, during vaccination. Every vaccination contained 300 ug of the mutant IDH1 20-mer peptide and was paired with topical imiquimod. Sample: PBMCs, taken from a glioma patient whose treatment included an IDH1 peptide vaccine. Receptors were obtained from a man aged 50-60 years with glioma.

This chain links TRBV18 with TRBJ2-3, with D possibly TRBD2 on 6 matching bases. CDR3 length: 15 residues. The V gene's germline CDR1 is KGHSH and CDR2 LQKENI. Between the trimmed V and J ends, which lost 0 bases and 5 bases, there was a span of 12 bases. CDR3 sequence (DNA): TGTGCCAGCTCACCACCGATGACAGCGGGAGATACGCAGTATTTT. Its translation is CASSPPMTAGDTQYF.

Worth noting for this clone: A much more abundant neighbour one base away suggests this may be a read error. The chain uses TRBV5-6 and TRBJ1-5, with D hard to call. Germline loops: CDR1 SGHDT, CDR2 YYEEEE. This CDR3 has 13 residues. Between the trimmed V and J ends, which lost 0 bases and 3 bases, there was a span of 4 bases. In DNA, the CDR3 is TGTGCCAGCAGCTTGGGCTTCAATCAGCCCCAGCATTTT. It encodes CASSLGFNQPQHF.

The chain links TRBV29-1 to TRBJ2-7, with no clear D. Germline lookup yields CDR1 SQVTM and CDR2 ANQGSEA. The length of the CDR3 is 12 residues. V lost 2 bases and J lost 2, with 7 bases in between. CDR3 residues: CSVEYSAYEQYF. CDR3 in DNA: TGCAGCGTTGAATACAGCGCCTACGAGCAGTACTTC.

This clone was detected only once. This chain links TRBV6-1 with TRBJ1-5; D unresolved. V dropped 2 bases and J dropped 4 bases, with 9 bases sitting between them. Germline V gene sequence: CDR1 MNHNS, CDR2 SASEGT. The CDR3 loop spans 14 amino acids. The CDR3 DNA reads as TGTGCCAGCAGTGAAATACGTGGTAATCAGCCCCAGCATTTT. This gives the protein CASSEIRGNQPQHF.

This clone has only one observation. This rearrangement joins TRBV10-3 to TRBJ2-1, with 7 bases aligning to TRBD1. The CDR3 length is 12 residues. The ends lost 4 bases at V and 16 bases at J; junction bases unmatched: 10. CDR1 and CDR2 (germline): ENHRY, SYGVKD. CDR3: CAISGEQGPAFF. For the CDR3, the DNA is TGTGCCATCAGTGGAGAACAGGGGCCCGCTTTCTTC.

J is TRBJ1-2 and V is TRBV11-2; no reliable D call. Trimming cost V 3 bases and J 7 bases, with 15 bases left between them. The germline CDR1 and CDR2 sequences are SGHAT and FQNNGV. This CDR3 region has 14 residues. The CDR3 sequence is CASSFLTREGGYTF. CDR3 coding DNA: TGTGCCAGCAGCTTCCTGACAAGGGAAGGTGGCTACACCTTC.

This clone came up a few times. The CDR3, as DNA: TGTGCCAGCAGCCCAGATATGAACACTGAAGCTTTCTTT. This sequence encodes CASSPDMNTEAFF. The chain couples TRBV14 to TRBJ1-1; D unresolved. The germline V gene has CDR1 SGHDN and CDR2 FVKESK. The V and J ends lost 4 bases and 0 bases respectively, with 6 bases between them. This CDR3 has 13 residues.

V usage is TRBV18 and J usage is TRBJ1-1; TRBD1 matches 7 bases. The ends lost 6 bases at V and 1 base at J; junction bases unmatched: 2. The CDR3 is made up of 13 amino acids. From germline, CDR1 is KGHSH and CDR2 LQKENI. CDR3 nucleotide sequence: TGTGCCAGCTCGGGGGACAGGAACACTGAAGCTTTCTTT. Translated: CASSGDRNTEAFF.

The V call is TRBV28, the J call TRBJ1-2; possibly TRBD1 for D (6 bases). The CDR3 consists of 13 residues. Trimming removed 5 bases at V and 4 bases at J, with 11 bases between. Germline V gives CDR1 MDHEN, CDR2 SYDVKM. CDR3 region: CASSPGDPYGYTF. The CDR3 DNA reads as TGTGCCAGCAGTCCAGGGGACCCCTATGGCTACACCTTC.

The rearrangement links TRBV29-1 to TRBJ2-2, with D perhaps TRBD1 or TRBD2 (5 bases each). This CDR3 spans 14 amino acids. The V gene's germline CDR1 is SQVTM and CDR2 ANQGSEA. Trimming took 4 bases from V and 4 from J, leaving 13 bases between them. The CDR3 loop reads CSVVRGVRTGELFF. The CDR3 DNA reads TGCAGCGTTGTGAGAGGGGTGCGCACCGGGGAGCTGTTTTTT.

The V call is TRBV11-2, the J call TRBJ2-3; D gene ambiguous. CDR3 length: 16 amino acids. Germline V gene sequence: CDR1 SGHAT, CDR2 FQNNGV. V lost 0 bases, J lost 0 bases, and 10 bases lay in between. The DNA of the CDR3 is TGTGCCAGCAGCTTAGATAAAGGGTTTAGCACAGATACGCAGTATTTT. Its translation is CASSLDKGFSTDTQYF.

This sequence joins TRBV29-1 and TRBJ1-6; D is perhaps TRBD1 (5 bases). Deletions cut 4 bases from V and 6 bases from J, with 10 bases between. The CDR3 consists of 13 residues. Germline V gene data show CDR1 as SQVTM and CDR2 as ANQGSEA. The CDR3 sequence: CSVGVRANSPLHF. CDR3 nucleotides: TGCAGCGTTGGAGTCAGGGCTAATTCACCCCTCCACTTT.

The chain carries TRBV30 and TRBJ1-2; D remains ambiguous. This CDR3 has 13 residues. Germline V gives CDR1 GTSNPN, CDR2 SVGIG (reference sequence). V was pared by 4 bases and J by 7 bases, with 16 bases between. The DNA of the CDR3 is TGTGCCTGGATGGGAAGGGAGGAGGGTGGCTACACCTTC. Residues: CAWMGREEGGYTF.

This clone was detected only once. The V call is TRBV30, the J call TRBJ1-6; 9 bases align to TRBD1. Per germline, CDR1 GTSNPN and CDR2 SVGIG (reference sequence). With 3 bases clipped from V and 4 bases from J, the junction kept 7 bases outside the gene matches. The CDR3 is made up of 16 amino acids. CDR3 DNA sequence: TGTGCCTGGAGGAATAGGGGGACAGGGTATAATTCACCCCTCCACTTT. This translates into CAWRNRGTGYNSPLHF.

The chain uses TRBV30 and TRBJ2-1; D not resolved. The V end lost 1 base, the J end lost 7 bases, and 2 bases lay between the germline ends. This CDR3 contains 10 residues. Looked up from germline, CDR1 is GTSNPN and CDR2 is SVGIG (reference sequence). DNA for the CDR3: TGTGCCTGGAGTGGGAATGAGCAGTTCTTC. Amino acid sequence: CAWSGNEQFF.

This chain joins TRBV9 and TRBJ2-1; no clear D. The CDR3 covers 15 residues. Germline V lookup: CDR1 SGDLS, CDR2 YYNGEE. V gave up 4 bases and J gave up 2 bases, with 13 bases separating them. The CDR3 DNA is TGTGCCAGCAGCCGCCGGATATCGACCTACAATGAGCAGTTCTTC. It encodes CASSRRISTYNEQFF. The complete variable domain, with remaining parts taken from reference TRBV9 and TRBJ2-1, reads DSGVTQTPKHLITATGQRVTLRCSPRSGDLSVYWYQQSLDQGLQFLIQYYNGEERAKGNILERFSAQQFPDLHSELNLSSLELGDSALYFCASSRRISTYNEQFFGPGTRLTVL.

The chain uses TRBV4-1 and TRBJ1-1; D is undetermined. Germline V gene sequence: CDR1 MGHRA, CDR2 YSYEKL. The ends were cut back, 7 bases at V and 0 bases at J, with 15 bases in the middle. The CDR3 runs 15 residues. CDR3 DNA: TGCGCCAGCAAAACCGGAGGAAGTATGAACACTGAAGCTTTCTTT. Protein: CASKTGGSMNTEAFF.

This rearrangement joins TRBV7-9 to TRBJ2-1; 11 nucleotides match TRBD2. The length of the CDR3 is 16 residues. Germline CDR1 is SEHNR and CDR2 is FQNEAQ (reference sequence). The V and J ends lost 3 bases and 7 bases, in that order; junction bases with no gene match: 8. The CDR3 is CASSLGQGLAANEQFF. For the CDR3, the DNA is TGTGCCAGCAGCTTGGGTCAGGGACTAGCGGCAAATGAGCAGTTCTTC.